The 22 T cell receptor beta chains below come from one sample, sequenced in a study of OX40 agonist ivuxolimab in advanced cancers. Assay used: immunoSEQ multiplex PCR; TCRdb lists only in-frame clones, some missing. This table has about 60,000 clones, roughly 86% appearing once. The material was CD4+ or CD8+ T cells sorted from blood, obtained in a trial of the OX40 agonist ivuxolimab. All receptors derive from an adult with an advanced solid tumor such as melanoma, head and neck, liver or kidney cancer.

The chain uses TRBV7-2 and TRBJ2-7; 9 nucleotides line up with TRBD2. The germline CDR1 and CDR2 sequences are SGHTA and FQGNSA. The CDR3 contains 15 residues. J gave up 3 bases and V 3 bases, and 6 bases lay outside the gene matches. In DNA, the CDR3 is TGTGCCAGCAGCTTCGGTAGCGGGAGCTTCTACGAGCAGTACTTC. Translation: CASSFGSGSFYEQYF.

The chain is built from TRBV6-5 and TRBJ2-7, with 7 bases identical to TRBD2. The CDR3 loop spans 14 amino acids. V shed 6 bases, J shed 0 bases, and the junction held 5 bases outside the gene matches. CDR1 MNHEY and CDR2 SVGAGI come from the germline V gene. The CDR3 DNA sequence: TGTGCCAGCAGGGGGGGGGAATCCTCCTACGAGCAGTACTTC. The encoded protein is CASRGGESSYEQYF.

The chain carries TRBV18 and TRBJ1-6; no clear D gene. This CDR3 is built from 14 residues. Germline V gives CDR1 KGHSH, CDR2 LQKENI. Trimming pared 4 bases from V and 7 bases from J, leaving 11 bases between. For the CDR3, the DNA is TGTGCCAGCTCACTTCGGACGGAAAATTCACCCCTCCACTTT. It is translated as CASSLRTENSPLHF.

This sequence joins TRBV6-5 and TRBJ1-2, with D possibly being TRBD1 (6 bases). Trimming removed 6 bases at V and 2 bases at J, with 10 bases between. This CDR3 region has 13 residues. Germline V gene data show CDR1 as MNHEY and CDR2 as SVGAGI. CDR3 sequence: CASSPGGNYGYTF. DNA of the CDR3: TGTGCCAGCAGCCCCGGGGGCAACTATGGCTACACCTTC.

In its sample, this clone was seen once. The CDR3 DNA follows: TGTGCCAGCAGCTTAGCTGGGTATGAGCAGTTCTTC. This gives the protein CASSLAGYEQFF. This chain joins TRBV11-2 and TRBJ2-1, with D uncertain. The germline V and J ends were trimmed by 1 base and 8 bases, with 6 bases remaining between them. Germline V gene lookup returns CDR1 SGHAT and CDR2 FQNNGV. The CDR3 runs 12 residues.

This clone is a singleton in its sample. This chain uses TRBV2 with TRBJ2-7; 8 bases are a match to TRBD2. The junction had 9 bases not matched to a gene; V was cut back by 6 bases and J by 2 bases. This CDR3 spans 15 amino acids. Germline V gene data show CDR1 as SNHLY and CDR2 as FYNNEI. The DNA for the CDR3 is TGTGCCAGCAGGCTAAGCGGGGGCGCCACCTACGAGCAGTACTTC. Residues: CASRLSGGATYEQYF.

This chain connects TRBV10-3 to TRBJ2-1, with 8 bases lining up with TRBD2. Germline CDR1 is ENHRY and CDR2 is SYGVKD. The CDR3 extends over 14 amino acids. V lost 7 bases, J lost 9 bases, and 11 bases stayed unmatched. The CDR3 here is CAIKGAGDGIEQFF. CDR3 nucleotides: TGTGCCATCAAGGGAGCGGGAGACGGTATTGAGCAGTTCTTC.

CDR3 protein: CASSAMTGAEQYF. The CDR3 region has the DNA TGTGCCAGCAGTGCCATGACAGGAGCCGAGCAGTACTTC. The chain employs TRBV6-1 and TRBJ2-7, with D maybe TRBD1 (6 bases). Germline V gene sequence: CDR1 MNHNS, CDR2 SASEGT. The CDR3 has 13 amino acids. V was pared by 4 bases and J by 6 bases, with 13 bases between.

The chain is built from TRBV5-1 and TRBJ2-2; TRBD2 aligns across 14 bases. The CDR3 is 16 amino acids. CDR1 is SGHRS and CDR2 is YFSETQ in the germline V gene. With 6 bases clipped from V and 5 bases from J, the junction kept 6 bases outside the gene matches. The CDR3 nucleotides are TGCGCCAGCACCTCCCGACTAGCGGGAGGGACCGGGGAGCTGTTTTTT. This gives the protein CASTSRLAGGTGELFF.

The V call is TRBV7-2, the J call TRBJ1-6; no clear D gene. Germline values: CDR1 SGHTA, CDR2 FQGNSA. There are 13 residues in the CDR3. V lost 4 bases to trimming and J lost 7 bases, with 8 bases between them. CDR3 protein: CASSYAWNSPLHF. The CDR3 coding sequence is TGTGCCAGCAGCTATGCGTGGAATTCACCCCTCCACTTT.

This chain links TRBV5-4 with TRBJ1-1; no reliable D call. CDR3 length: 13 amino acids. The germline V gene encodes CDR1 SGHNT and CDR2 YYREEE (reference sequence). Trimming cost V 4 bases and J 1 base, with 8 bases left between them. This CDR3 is CASSPEGNTEAFF. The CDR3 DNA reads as TGTGCCAGCAGCCCTGAGGGGAACACTGAAGCTTTCTTT.

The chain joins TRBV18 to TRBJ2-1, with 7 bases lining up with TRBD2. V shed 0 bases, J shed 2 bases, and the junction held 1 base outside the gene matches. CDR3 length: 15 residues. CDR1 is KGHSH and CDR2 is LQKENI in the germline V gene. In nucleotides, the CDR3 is TGTGCCAGCTCACCACCGCGGGGGACCTACAATGAGCAGTTCTTC. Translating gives CASSPPRGTYNEQFF.

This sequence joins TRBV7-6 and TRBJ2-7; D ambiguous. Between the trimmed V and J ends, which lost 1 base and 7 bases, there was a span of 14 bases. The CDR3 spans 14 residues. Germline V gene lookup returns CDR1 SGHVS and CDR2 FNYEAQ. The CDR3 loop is CASSLGDTYGEQYF. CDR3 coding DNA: TGTGCCAGCAGCTTAGGGGATACGTATGGGGAGCAGTACTTC.

The CDR3 is CAISEDRGINQPQHF. The CDR3 DNA reads as TGTGCCATCAGTGAGGACAGGGGGATCAATCAGCCCCAGCATTTT. The chain recombines TRBV10-3 with TRBJ1-5; TRBD1 aligns across 9 bases. This CDR3 is built from 15 residues. V dropped 2 bases and J dropped 3; count of bases not matched to a gene: 2. Germline V lookup: CDR1 ENHRY, CDR2 SYGVKD.

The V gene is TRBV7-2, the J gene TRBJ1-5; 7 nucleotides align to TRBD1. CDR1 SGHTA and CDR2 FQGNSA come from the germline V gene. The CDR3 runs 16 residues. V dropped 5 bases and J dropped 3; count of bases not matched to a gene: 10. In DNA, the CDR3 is TGTGCCAGCAGCACCGGAGACAGGGCCGTCAATCAGCCCCAGCATTTT. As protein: CASSTGDRAVNQPQHF. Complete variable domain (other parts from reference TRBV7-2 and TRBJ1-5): GAGVSQSPSNKVTEKGKDVELRCDPISGHTALYWYRQSLGQGLEFLIYFQGNSAPDKSGLPSDRFSAERTGGSVSTLTIQRTQQEDSAVYLCASSTGDRAVNQPQHFGDGTRLSIL.

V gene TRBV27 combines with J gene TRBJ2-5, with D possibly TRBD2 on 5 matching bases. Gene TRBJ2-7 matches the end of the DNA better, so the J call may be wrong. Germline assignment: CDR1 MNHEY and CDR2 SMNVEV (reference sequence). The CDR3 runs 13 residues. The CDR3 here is CASSRPPGNEQYF. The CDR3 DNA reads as TGTGCCAGCAGCCGGCCCCCCGGGAACGAGCAGTACTTC.

CDR3 residues: CASSQGANTGELFF. In DNA form, the CDR3 reads TGTGCCAGCTCACAGGGGGCGAACACCGGGGAGCTGTTTTTT. This sequence joins TRBV5-6 and TRBJ2-2; TRBD1 matches at 8 bases. The germline CDR1 and CDR2 sequences are SGHDT and YYEEEE. The CDR3 totals 14 residues. V lost 7 bases and J lost 0; bases outside the gene matches: 2.

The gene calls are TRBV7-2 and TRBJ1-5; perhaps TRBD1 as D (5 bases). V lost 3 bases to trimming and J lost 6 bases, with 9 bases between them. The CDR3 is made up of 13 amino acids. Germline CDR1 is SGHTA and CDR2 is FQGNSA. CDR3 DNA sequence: TGTGCCAGCAGCTTGGGGCTTGGTCAGCCCCAGCATTTT. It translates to CASSLGLGQPQHF.

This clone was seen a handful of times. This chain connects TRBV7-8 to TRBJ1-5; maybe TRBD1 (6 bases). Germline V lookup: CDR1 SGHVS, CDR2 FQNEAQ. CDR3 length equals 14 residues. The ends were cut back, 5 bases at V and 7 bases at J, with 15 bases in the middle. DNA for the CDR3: TGTGCCAGCAGCCAGACAGGCGCCAGGCAGCCCCAGCATTTT. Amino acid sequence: CASSQTGARQPQHF. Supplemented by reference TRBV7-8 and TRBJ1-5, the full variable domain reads GAGVSQSPRYKVAKRGQDVALRCDPISGHVSLFWYQQALGQGPEFLTYFQNEAQLDKSGLPSDRFFAERPEGSVSTLKIQRTQQEDSAVYLCASSQTGARQPQHFGDGTRLSIL.

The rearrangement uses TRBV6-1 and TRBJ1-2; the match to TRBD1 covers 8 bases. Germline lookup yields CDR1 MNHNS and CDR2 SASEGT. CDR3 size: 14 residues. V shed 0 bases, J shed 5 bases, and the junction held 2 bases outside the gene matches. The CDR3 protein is CASSEATGEYGYTF. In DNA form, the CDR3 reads TGTGCCAGCAGTGAAGCGACAGGGGAGTATGGCTACACCTTC.

The DNA of the CDR3 is TGTGCCATCAGCTTCAGAGCAGGCGAGCAGTACTTC. Translating gives CAISFRAGEQYF. The V call is TRBV10-3, the J call TRBJ2-7, with no clear D. The V end was cut by 6 bases, the J end by 6 bases, with 12 bases between. Per germline, CDR1 ENHRY and CDR2 SYGVKD. The CDR3 sequence is 12 residues long.

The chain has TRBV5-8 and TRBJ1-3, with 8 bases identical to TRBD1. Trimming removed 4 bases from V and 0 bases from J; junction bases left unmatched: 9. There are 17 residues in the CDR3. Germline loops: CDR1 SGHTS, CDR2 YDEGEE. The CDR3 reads CASSSDRDRSSGNTIYF. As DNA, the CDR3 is TGTGCCAGCAGCAGCGACCGGGACAGGAGCTCTGGAAACACCATATATTTT.